The sequence of this T cell receptor beta chain was determined in a study of cytomegalovirus exposure and HLA in healthy donors. Overall study findings and caveats: Later analysis suggested links between common viral pathogens and several top significant clusters. Most TCR sequences proved rare, with some public TCRs found in many donors. Later analysis associated a missense DCLRE1C variant with TCR beta V- and J-gene trimming.

The ends were cut back, 5 bases at V and 3 bases at J, with 14 bases in the middle. The CDR3 length is 14 residues. Germline CDR1 is MNHEY and CDR2 is SMNVEV (reference sequence). As regards this clone: Its antigen is unidentified.

The PCR employed 60 Vbeta primers together with 13 Jbeta primers. Method: immunoSEQ multiplex PCR; TCRdb's copy keeps in-frame clones and lacks some. The table lists about 160,000 clones, around 76% of them singletons. The donors gave bone marrow, and they were healthy. The clonotype originates from a man between 40 and 49 years old in good health and CMV-seronegative. This sequence joins TRBV27 and TRBJ2-7; D unclear. Sequencing was performed on PBMCs. CDR3 loop: CASSGSPRSYEQYF. The CDR3 region has the DNA TGTGCCAGCAGTGGGTCCCCCCGGAGCTACGAGCAGTACTTC.